This T cell receptor (beta chain) originates from a study of shared clonotypes between healthy human individuals. Generated by immunoSEQ multiplex PCR, the TCRdb table keeps only in-frame clones and is missing some. The sample shows around 2,000,000 clones, around 96% of them seen only once. A single count supports this clone. Positive CCR7 selection of CD45RO-negative cells yielded the naive CD8 cells, and terminally differentiated effector memory CD45RA+ cells were excluded. The CDR3 has 14 residues. V was pared by 7 bases and J by 1 base, with 14 bases between. Germline assignment: CDR1 SGHAT and CDR2 FQNNGV.

The chain has TRBV11-2 and TRBJ2-7; tentative D call: TRBD2 (6 bases). This receptor was taken from a man younger than 30 in good health. The sequencing sample was made of naive CD8+ T cells sorted from blood. The CDR3 spells CASKGGSLSYEQYF. The CDR3 coding sequence is TGTGCCAGCAAAGGAGGGTCCCTTTCCTACGAGCAGTACTTC.